These 14 T cell receptor beta chains originate from one sample sequenced in a study of shared clonotypes between healthy human individuals. The table came from immunoSEQ multiplex PCR; TCRdb's copy has only in-frame clones and leaves some out. Among roughly 1 million clones listed, around 75% were seen once. The sequenced sample consisted of memory CD4+ T cells sorted from blood. The subset here: CD45RA-negative fraction. All receptors derive from a man younger than 35 in good health.

CDR3 sequence: CASSGGQGAEDTQYF. The CDR3 region has the DNA TGCGCCAGCAGCGGTGGACAGGGGGCAGAGGATACGCAGTATTTT. V gene TRBV5-1 combines with J gene TRBJ2-3, with 11 bases matching TRBD1. Trimming at V came to 4 bases and at J to 6 bases, leaving 7 bases not matched to a gene. Germline values: CDR1 SGHRS, CDR2 YFSETQ. This CDR3 has 15 residues.

In its sample, this clone was seen a few times. The chain is built from TRBV11-2 and TRBJ2-7; 9 positions agree with TRBD2. The CDR3 runs 16 residues. Per the germline V gene, CDR1 is SGHAT and CDR2 is FQNNGV. V lost 8 bases and J lost 4; bases outside the gene matches: 15. This CDR3 reads CASHLGAGGPGYEQYF. CDR3 DNA sequence: TGTGCCAGCCACCTCGGGGCGGGAGGGCCTGGATACGAGCAGTACTTC.

The V call is TRBV9, the J call TRBJ1-2; D is unresolved. Between the trimmed V and J ends, which lost 0 bases and 2 bases, there was a span of 5 bases. This CDR3 is built from 13 residues. Germline V CDR1 and CDR2: SGDLS, YYNGEE. CDR3 in DNA: TGTGCCAGCAGCGTAGAAGGGAACTATGGCTACACCTTC. It specifies CASSVEGNYGYTF.

This clone was picked up many times. Different DNA sequences within this sample yield the same CDR3. CDR3 DNA: TGTGCCAGCAGCTTGGGGGGGTACGAGCAGTACTTC. Its protein is CASSLGGYEQYF. This chain uses TRBV5-6 with TRBJ2-7; D might be TRBD1 or TRBD2, each matching 5 bases. V was clipped by 0 bases and J by 4 bases, with 5 bases between them. The length of the CDR3 is 12 residues. Germline CDR1 reads SGHDT; CDR2 reads YYEEEE.

This clone was seen at least ten times. This same CDR3 is encoded by further DNA sequences in the sample. The genes are TRBV15 and TRBJ2-3, with D unclear. This CDR3 comprises 13 residues. CDR1 is LNHNV and CDR2 is YYDKDF in the germline V gene (reference sequence). Trimming removed 2 bases from V and 5 bases from J, with 8 bases in between. CDR3 DNA: TGTGCCACCAGCAGACCCCTGCTAGATACGCAGTATTTT. Amino acid sequence: CATSRPLLDTQYF.

This clone has a single count. Other DNA sequences from this sample encode an identical CDR3 as well. J is TRBJ2-7 and V is TRBV18; D perhaps matches TRBD2 (5 bases). Trimming removed 3 bases at V and 3 bases at J, with 9 bases between. The germline V gene encodes CDR1 KGHSH and CDR2 LQKENI. The CDR3 is made up of 13 amino acids. CDR3 in amino acids: CASSPPRGYEQYF. The CDR3 DNA is TGTGCCAGCTCACCCCCCCGGGGCTACGAGCAGTACTTC.

The genes are TRBV19 and TRBJ2-6, with D hard to call. The ends were cut back, 3 bases at V and 0 bases at J, with 9 bases in the middle. The germline CDR1 and CDR2 sequences are LNHDA and SQIVND (reference sequence). The CDR3 consists of 16 residues. CDR3 in DNA: TGTGCCAGTAGTATCCGGGCCCCCTCTGGGGCCAACGTCCTGACTTTC. Its translation: CASSIRAPSGANVLTF.

This clone was counted between two and nine times. CDR3 residues: CASSANRGGNQPQHF. Here the CDR3 DNA reads TGTGCCAGCAGTGCAAACAGGGGAGGCAATCAGCCCCAGCATTTT. The chain carries TRBV2 and TRBJ1-5; 7 nucleotides align to TRBD1. The CDR3 spans 15 residues. The germline V gene has CDR1 SNHLY and CDR2 FYNNEI. V lost 4 bases to trimming and J lost 2 bases; unmatched junction nucleotides: 5. Based on the CDR3 plus reference TRBV2 and TRBJ1-5, the full variable domain is EPEVTQTPSHQVTQMGQEVILRCVPISNHLYFYWYRQILGQKVEFLVSFYNNEISEKSEIFDDQFSVERPDGSNFTLKIRSTKLEDSAMYFCASSANRGGNQPQHFGDGTRLSIL.

V is TRBV18 and J is TRBJ2-7; D unresolved. Germline V lookup: CDR1 KGHSH, CDR2 LQKENI. The CDR3 consists of 11 residues. Trimming removed 2 bases at V and 6 bases at J, with 5 bases between. CDR3: CASSPGVEQYF. In DNA, the CDR3 is TGTGCCAGCTCACCAGGGGTCGAGCAGTACTTC.

The chain's CDR3 is CASSKVELTSSGANVLTF. In DNA form, the CDR3 reads TGTGCCAGCAGCAAAGTTGAACTGACCAGCTCTGGGGCCAACGTCCTGACTTTC. This rearrangement joins TRBV21-1 to TRBJ2-6. TRBV21-1 is an annotated pseudogene. This CDR3 is built from 18 residues.

The chain uses TRBV28 and TRBJ1-1, with D hard to call. CDR1 and CDR2 (germline): MDHEN, SYDVKM. This CDR3 region has 13 residues. Trimming pared 6 bases from V and 3 bases from J, leaving 11 bases between. CDR3 nucleotides: TGTGCCAGCAGCCCTCGTGTCGACACTGAAGCTTTCTTT. Protein sequence: CASSPRVDTEAFF. The full variable domain, its missing parts supplied by reference TRBV28 and TRBJ1-1, is DVKVTQSSRYLVKRTGEKVFLECVQDMDHENMFWYRQDPGLGLRLIYFSYDVKMKEKGDIPEGYSVSREKKERFSLILESASTNQTSMYLCASSPRVDTEAFFGQGTRLTVV.

J is TRBJ1-3 and V is TRBV25-1, with unresolved D. The V end was cut by 8 bases, the J end by 0 bases, with 8 bases between. Germline loops: CDR1 MGHDK, CDR2 SYGVNS. The CDR3 totals 13 residues. This CDR3 reads CASQATSGNTIYF. CDR3 coding DNA: TGTGCCAGCCAGGCAACCTCTGGAAACACCATATATTTT.

The V gene is TRBV27, the J gene TRBJ2-5; 8 bases fit TRBD2. The end of the DNA is better explained by TRBJ2-7, so the J call may be wrong. Germline V gene sequence: CDR1 MNHEY, CDR2 SMNVEV (reference sequence). The CDR3 is 14 amino acids. The CDR3 is CASSFREGTYEQYF. Written as DNA, the CDR3 is TGTGCCAGCAGTTTCCGGGAGGGGACCTACGAGCAGTACTTC.

The V call is TRBV5-8, the J call TRBJ2-7, with D uncertain. V shed 2 bases and J shed 3 bases, with 12 bases lying between them. CDR3 length: 14 amino acids. CDR1 is SGHTS and CDR2 is YDEGEE in the germline V gene. The CDR3 protein is CASSFPRIVYEQYF. The CDR3 DNA reads as TGTGCCAGCAGCTTTCCCAGAATCGTCTACGAGCAGTACTTC.